These 21 T cell receptor beta chains share one sample of origin, sequenced in a study of blood T cell repertoires in COVID-19. The assay was immunoSEQ multiplex PCR, and TCRdb's table has in-frame clones only and misses some. The sample consists of some 180,000 clones, roughly four fifths of them appearing once. Sequencing input: peripheral blood. The receptors come from a woman aged 80 or over with acute or convalescent COVID-19.

V usage is TRBV19 and J usage is TRBJ1-2; D possibly corresponds to TRBD1 (6 bases). V lost 9 bases, J lost 0 bases, and 17 bases lay in between. From germline, CDR1 is LNHDA and CDR2 SQIVND (reference sequence). This CDR3 contains 15 residues. The CDR3, as DNA: TGTGCCAGCAGGGGAGTCGCGGCCTCTAACTATGGCTACACCTTC. This sequence encodes CASRGVAASNYGYTF. Drawing the rest from reference TRBV19 and TRBJ1-2, the complete variable domain is DGGITQSPKYLFRKEGQNVTLSCEQNLNHDAMYWYRQDPGQGLRLIYYSQIVNDFQKGDIAEGYSVSREKKESFPLTVTSAQKNPTAFYLCASRGVAASNYGYTFGSGTRLTVV.

The J gene is TRBJ2-1, the V gene TRBV19; 10 bases match TRBD1. Germline V gene sequence: CDR1 LNHDA, CDR2 SQIVND (reference sequence). With V trimmed by 6 bases and J by 10 bases, 12 bases remained unmatched. The CDR3 contains 15 residues. CDR3 loop: CASRHPGQGNVEQFF. CDR3 coding DNA: TGTGCCAGTAGACATCCGGGACAGGGGAACGTCGAGCAGTTCTTC. The full variable domain, with the rest looked up from reference TRBV19 and TRBJ2-1, is DGGITQSPKYLFRKEGQNVTLSCEQNLNHDAMYWYRQDPGQGLRLIYYSQIVNDFQKGDIAEGYSVSREKKESFPLTVTSAQKNPTAFYLCASRHPGQGNVEQFFGPGTRLTVL.

The chain has TRBV7-9 and TRBJ2-7; TRBD1 matches at 10 bases. The V gene end was trimmed by 6 bases and the J gene end by 5 bases; junction bases not matched to a gene: 7. The CDR3 has 14 residues. Germline V CDR1 and CDR2: SEHNR, FQNEAQ (reference sequence). Here the CDR3 reads CASSPDRGDHEQYF. The DNA for the CDR3 is TGTGCCAGCAGTCCGGACAGGGGGGACCACGAGCAGTACTTC.

About this clone: A read error may explain this, as a much larger clone is one base away. This chain uses TRBV12-3 or TRBV12-4 with TRBJ1-1, with 8 bases lining up with TRBD1. The CDR3 spans 13 residues. J lost 5 bases, V lost 6 bases, and 5 bases had no gene match. The CDR3 protein is CASSRTGKTEAFF. The CDR3 DNA follows: TGTGCCAGCAGCCGGACAGGGAAAACTGAAGCTTTCTTT.

The genes are TRBV19 and TRBJ1-5; D is unclear. The germline V gene has CDR1 LNHDA and CDR2 SQIVND (reference sequence). The CDR3 is made up of 16 amino acids. Trimming pared 5 bases from V and 1 base from J, leaving 15 bases between. CDR3 nucleotides: TGTGCCAGTAGTGGCAGAGAACGGAGGAGCAATCAGCCCCAGCATTTT. Amino acid sequence: CASSGRERRSNQPQHF.

The chain employs TRBV29-1 and TRBJ2-1; 12 nucleotides agree with TRBD2. CDR3 length equals 14 residues. Per the germline V gene, CDR1 is SQVTM and CDR2 is ANQGSEA. Trimming cost V 4 bases and J 7 bases; bases outside gene matches: 5. The CDR3 DNA reads TGCAGCGTTGTGGGTGGGACTAGCGGGAATGAGCAGTTCTTC. It specifies CSVVGGTSGNEQFF.

The chain joins TRBV18 to TRBJ1-3; weak D call: TRBD1 (6 bases). Germline V gives CDR1 KGHSH, CDR2 LQKENI. The CDR3 loop spans 16 amino acids. Trimming pared 5 bases from V and 0 bases from J, leaving 14 bases between. For the CDR3, the DNA is TGTGCCAGCTCAACGCGACAGGAATACTCTGGAAACACCATATATTTT. This translates into CASSTRQEYSGNTIYF.

The chain is built from TRBV5-1 and TRBJ2-7; maybe TRBD1 (5 bases). The CDR3 consists of 15 residues. Trimming took 0 bases from V and 0 from J, leaving 10 bases between them. Germline V lookup: CDR1 SGHRS, CDR2 YFSETQ. CDR3 in amino acids: CASSLDVTDSYEQYF. DNA of the CDR3: TGCGCCAGCAGCTTGGATGTGACAGACTCCTACGAGCAGTACTTC.

This chain joins TRBV7-9 and TRBJ1-4; D remains unclear. With 5 bases removed from V and 0 bases from J, the gap between germline ends came to 10 bases. Germline V gene lookup returns CDR1 SEHNR and CDR2 FQNEAQ (reference sequence). The CDR3 has 15 amino acids. CDR3 in DNA: TGTGCCAGCAGCGCCATACAAGCAACTAATGAAAAACTGTTTTTT. It encodes CASSAIQATNEKLFF.

The J gene is TRBJ2-7, the V gene TRBV6-5; 7 positions agree with TRBD1. V gave up 0 bases and J gave up 2 bases; unmatched junction bases: 7. The CDR3 has 16 residues. CDR1 is MNHEY, CDR2 SVGAGI, per germline. CDR3 in amino acids: CASSYSFLGQPYEQYF. Here the CDR3 DNA reads TGTGCCAGCAGTTACTCCTTTCTGGGACAGCCCTACGAGCAGTACTTC.

This sequence joins TRBV30 and TRBJ1-1, with TRBD1 matching 11 bases. The CDR3 is 15 amino acids. V trimming: 1 base; J trimming: 1 base; junction bases outside the gene matches: 2. Per the germline V gene, CDR1 is GTSNPN and CDR2 is SVGIG (reference sequence). The CDR3 DNA reads TGTGCCTGGAGTGGGGGGACAGGGGGGAACACTGAAGCTTTCTTT. Protein sequence: CAWSGGTGGNTEAFF.

A note on this clone: Other DNA sequences in the sample encode the same CDR3. The chain employs TRBV18 and TRBJ1-5, with TRBD1 matching 7 bases. CDR1 is KGHSH, CDR2 LQKENI, per germline. Losses at the gene ends were 3 bases for V and 4 bases for J; bases not matched to a gene: 0. This CDR3 is built from 13 residues. In DNA, the CDR3 is TGTGCCAGCTCACCGGACAGGAATCAGCCCCAGCATTTT. It translates to CASSPDRNQPQHF.

This clone occurred a few times. The chain has TRBV30 and TRBJ2-2; no definite D call. The CDR3 is made up of 13 amino acids. Trimming shortened V by 4 bases and J by 5 bases, and 11 bases separated the two germline ends. Germline V lookup: CDR1 GTSNPN, CDR2 SVGIG (reference sequence). This CDR3 reads CAWTYLETGELFF. The CDR3 nucleotides are TGTGCCTGGACTTACTTAGAAACCGGGGAGCTGTTTTTT.

The rearrangement links TRBV5-6 to TRBJ1-4; D gene ambiguous. Trimming stripped 4 bases from V and 7 bases from J, with 8 bases between. Germline V CDR1 and CDR2: SGHDT, YYEEEE. This CDR3 comprises 12 residues. The CDR3 nucleotides read TGTGCCAGCAGCCTCAACAGTGAAAAACTGTTTTTT. It codes for CASSLNSEKLFF.

The chain uses TRBV10-1 and TRBJ2-3; D perhaps matches TRBD1 (6 bases). The CDR3 consists of 17 residues. CDR1 and CDR2 (germline): WNHNN, SYGVQD (reference sequence). Trimming cost V 0 bases and J 6 bases, with 19 bases left between them. The CDR3 loop is CASSESRIRGPRDTQYF. The CDR3 DNA is TGCGCCAGCAGTGAGTCGCGAATCAGGGGACCTCGGGATACGCAGTATTTT.

The rearrangement links TRBV9 to TRBJ2-7; 10 bases are a match to TRBD2. Germline lookup yields CDR1 SGDLS and CDR2 YYNGEE. The CDR3 loop spans 17 amino acids. V was pared by 0 bases and J by 0 bases, with 6 bases of the junction left unmatched. The CDR3 bases are TGTGCCAGCAGCGTAGACCCTAGCGGGAGCCACTCCTACGAGCAGTACTTC. This encodes CASSVDPSGSHSYEQYF.

This clone was seen only once. The rearrangement uses TRBV2 and TRBJ1-1, with D possibly TRBD1 on 5 matching bases. V gave up 4 bases and J gave up 11 bases, with 23 bases separating them. In germline, CDR1 is SNHLY, CDR2 FYNNEI. The CDR3 consists of 15 residues. In DNA, the CDR3 is TGTGCCAGCAGTGTAGATAGGAGGGACTACAAAGAGGCTTTCTTT. It encodes CASSVDRRDYKEAFF.

The V gene is TRBV28, the J gene TRBJ2-1, with a weak D call TRBD2 (7 bases). Germline CDR1 MDHEN, CDR2 SYDVKM. V was cut by 5 bases and J by 9 bases, with 20 bases left in between. This CDR3 comprises 15 residues. CDR3: CASSPGGQTRGEQFF. The DNA of the CDR3 is TGTGCCAGCAGTCCCGGGGGGCAAACTAGGGGTGAGCAGTTCTTC.

The CDR3 here is CASSAQRGYQETQYF. CDR3 in DNA: TGTGCCAGCAGCGCCCAGCGGGGGTACCAAGAGACCCAGTACTTC. This chain uses TRBV6-2 or TRBV6-3 with TRBJ2-5, with 8 bases lining up with TRBD2. J gave up 0 bases and V 6 bases, and 6 bases lay outside the gene matches. This CDR3 is built from 15 residues. Germline V gene sequence: CDR1 MNHEY, CDR2 SVGEGT.

This clone appeared a single time. The chain recombines TRBV19 with TRBJ1-5; D might be TRBD1 (5 bases). The CDR3 runs to 14 residues. V gave up 3 bases and J gave up 11 bases, with 17 bases separating them. Per the germline V gene, CDR1 is LNHDA and CDR2 is SQIVND (reference sequence). As DNA, the CDR3 is TGTGCCAGTAGTATCCTGGGGGGGACGATGGCCCAGCATTTT. Its protein is CASSILGGTMAQHF.

The chain combines TRBV19 with TRBJ1-5, with a weak D call TRBD1 (5 bases). The CDR3 has 14 residues. Looked up from germline, CDR1 is LNHDA and CDR2 is SQIVND (reference sequence). V was trimmed by 5 bases and J by 9 bases, leaving 17 bases between them. Here the CDR3 DNA reads TGTGCCAGTAGTGCGATCAGGGCAGTTTCGCCCCAGCATTTT. Encoded protein: CASSAIRAVSPQHF.